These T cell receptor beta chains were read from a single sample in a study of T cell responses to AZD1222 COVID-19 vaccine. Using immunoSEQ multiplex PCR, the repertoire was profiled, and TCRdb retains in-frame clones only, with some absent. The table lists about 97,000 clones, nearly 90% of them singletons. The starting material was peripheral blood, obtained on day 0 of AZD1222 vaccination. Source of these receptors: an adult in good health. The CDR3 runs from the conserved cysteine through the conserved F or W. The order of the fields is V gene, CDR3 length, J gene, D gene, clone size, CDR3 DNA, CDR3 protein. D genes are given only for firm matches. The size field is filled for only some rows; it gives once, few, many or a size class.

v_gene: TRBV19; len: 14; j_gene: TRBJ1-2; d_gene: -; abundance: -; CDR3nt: TGTGCCAGTAGTACCTCGAGGGGGATCTATGGCTACACCTTC; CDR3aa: CASSTSRGIYGYTF
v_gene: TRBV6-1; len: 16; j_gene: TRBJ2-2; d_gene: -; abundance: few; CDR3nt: TGTGCCAGCAGTGAAGTTCAGGGGCGCGGCACCGGGGAGCTGTTTTTT; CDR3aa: CASSEVQGRGTGELFF
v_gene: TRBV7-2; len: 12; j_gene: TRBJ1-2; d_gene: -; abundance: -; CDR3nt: TGTGCCAGCAGCGGCGGGAGCTATGGCTACACCTTC; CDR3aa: CASSGGSYGYTF
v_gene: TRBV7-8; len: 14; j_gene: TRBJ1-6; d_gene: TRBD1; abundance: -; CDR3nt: TGTGCCAGCAGCGACGGACAGGGTGGTTCACCCCTCCACTTT; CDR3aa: CASSDGQGGSPLHF
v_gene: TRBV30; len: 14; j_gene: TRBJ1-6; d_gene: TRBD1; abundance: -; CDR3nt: TGTGCCTCAGGGACAGGGGAGGTTGATTCACCCCTCCACTTT; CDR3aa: CASGTGEVDSPLHF
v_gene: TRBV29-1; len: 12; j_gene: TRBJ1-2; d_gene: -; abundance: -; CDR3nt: TGCAGCGTTGACTGGGGTTTATATGGCTACACCTTC; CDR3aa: CSVDWGLYGYTF
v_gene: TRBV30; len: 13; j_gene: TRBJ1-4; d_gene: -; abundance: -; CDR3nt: TGTGCCTGGAGTGTAGCAGGGTGGGAAAAACTGTTTTTT; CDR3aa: CAWSVAGWEKLFF
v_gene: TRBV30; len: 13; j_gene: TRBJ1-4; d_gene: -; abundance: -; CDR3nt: TGTGCCTGGAGTGTACAGAGGAACGGAAAACTGTTTTTT; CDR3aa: CAWSVQRNGKLFF
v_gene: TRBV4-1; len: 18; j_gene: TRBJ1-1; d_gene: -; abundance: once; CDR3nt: TGCGCCAGCAGCCAAGAGGTCAGGGCGAGCACGATCAACACTGAAGCTTTCTTT; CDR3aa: CASSQEVRASTINTEAFF
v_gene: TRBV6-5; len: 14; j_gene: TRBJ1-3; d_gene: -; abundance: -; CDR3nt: TGTGCCAGCAGCCGGGTGCCCTCTGGAAACACCATATATTTT; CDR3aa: CASSRVPSGNTIYF
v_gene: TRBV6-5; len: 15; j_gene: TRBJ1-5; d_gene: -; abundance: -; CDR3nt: TGTGCCAGCAGTTACTCCCGGGACATCAATCAGCCCCAGCATTTT; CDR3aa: CASSYSRDINQPQHF
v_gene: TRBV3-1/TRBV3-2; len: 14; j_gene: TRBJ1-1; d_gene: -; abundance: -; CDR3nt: TGTGCCAGCAGCCAAGATGACCGTCGGGGAGAAGCTTTCTTT; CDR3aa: CASSQDDRRGEAFF
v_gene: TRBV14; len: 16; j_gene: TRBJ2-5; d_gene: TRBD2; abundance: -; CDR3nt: TGTGCCAGCGCACTTAGGACTAGCGGGGGAACAGAGACCCAGTACTTC; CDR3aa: CASALRTSGGTETQYF
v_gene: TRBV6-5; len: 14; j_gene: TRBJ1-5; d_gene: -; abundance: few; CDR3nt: TGTGCCAGCAGGCTTACGGATATGGGGCAGCCCCAGCATTTT; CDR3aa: CASRLTDMGQPQHF
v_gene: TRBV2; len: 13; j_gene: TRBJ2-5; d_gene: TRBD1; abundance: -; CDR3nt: TGTGCCAGCAGTCGGGACAGAAGGGAGACCCAGTACTTC; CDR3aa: CASSRDRRETQYF
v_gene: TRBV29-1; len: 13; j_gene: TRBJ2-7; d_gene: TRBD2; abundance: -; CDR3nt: TGCAGCGTCGGGACTAGCGGGGGTGGGGAGCAGTACTTC; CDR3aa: CSVGTSGGGEQYF
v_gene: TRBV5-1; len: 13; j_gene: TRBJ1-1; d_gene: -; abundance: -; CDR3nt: TGCGCCAGCAGCGGACAGACGAACACTGAAGCTTTCTTT; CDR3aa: CASSGQTNTEAFF
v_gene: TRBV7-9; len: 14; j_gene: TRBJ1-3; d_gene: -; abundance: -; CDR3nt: TGTGCCAGCAGCTGGGAGGGACAATCAGACACCATATATTTT; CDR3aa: CASSWEGQSDTIYF
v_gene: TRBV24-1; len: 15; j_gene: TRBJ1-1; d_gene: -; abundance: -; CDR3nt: TGTGCCACCAGTGCCCTTCCCCAGGGGAACACTGAAGCTTTCTTT; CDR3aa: CATSALPQGNTEAFF
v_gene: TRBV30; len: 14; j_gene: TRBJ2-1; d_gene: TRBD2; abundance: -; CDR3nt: TGTGCCTGGAGTCTAGCGGTCTCCTACAATGAGCAGTTCTTC; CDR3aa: CAWSLAVSYNEQFF
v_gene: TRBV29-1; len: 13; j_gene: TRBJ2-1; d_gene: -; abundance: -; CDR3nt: TGCAGCGTTGAAAGGGACGAAAACAATGAGCAGTTCTTC; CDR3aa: CSVERDENNEQFF
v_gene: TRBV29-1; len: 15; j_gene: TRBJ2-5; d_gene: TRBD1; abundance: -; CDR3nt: TGCAGCGTTGAAAAGGGACAGGGGGCAGGAGAGACCCAGTACTTC; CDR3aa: CSVEKGQGAGETQYF
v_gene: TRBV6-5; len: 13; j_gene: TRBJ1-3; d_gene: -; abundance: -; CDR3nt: TGTGCCAGCAGTTACAGGGACGGAAACACCATATATTTT; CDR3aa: CASSYRDGNTIYF
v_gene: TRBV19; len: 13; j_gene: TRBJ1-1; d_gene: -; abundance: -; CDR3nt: TGTGCCAGTAGTATAGAGCTTTACACTGAAGCTTTCTTT; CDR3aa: CASSIELYTEAFF
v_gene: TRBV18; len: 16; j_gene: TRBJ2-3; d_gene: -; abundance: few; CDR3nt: TGTGCCAGCTCTCGTACAGTGGGGTATCGCACAGATACGCAGTATTTT; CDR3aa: CASSRTVGYRTDTQYF
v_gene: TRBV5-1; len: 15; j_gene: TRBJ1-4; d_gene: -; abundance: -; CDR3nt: TGCGCCAGCAGCTTGGTTCCAGGAGGGAATGAAAAACTGTTTTTT; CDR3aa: CASSLVPGGNEKLFF
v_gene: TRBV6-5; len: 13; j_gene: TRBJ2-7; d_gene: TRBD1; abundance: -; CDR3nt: TGTGCCAGCAGGGGGACAGCAGCCTACGAGCAGTACTTC; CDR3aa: CASRGTAAYEQYF
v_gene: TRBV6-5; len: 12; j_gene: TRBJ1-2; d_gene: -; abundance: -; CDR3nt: TGTGCCAGCACCCACCTTGACTATGGCTACACCTTC; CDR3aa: CASTHLDYGYTF
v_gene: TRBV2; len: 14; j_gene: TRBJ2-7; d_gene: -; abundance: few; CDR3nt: TGTGCCAGCAGTGAAGCGCGGCGGCCTCCAGAGCAGTACTTC; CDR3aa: CASSEARRPPEQYF
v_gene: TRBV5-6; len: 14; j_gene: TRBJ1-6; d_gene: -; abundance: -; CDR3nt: TGTGCCAGCAGCCCCCCCCCGCCAGATTCACCCCTCCACTTT; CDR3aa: CASSPPPPDSPLHF
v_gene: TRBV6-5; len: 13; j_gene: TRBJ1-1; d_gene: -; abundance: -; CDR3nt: TGTGCCAGCAGAGGAGTCGGGGCCGAAGAAGCTTTCTTT; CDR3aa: CASRGVGAEEAFF
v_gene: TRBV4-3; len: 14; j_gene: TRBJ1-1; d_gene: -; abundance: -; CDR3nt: TGCGCCAGCAGCCAAGATTGGCGGGGCACTGAAGCTTTCTTT; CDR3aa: CASSQDWRGTEAFF
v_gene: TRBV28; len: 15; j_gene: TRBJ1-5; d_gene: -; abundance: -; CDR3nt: TGTGCCAGCAGCCTAGGCCCCGGGCCTAATCAGCCCCAGCATTTT; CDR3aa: CASSLGPGPNQPQHF
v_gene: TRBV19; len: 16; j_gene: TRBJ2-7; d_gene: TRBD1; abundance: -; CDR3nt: TGTGCCAGTAGTATCACCGGGACAGGGGGATCCCACGAGCAGTACTTC; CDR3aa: CASSITGTGGSHEQYF
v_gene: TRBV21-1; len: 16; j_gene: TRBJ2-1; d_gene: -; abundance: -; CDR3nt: TGTGCCAGCAGCAAAGTTAGTAGCGAAACCTACAATGAGCAGTTCTTC; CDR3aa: CASSKVSSETYNEQFF
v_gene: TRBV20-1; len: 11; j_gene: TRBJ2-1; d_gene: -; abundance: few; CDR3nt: TGCAGTGCACTAGCTAACAATGAGCAGTTCTTC; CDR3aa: CSALANNEQFF
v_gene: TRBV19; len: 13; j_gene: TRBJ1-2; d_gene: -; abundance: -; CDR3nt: TGTGCCAGTAGGTATACGAAATCGGATGGCTACACCTTC; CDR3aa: CASRYTKSDGYTF
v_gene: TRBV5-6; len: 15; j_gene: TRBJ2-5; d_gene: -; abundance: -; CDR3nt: TGTGCCAGCAGCACGGACAGTGGACCTCGGGAGACCCAGTACTTC; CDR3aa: CASSTDSGPRETQYF
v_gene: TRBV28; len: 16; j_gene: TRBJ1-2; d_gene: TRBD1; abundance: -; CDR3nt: TGTGCCAGCAGGGTACTCCCGGGACAGAGTAACTATGGCTACACCTTC; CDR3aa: CASRVLPGQSNYGYTF
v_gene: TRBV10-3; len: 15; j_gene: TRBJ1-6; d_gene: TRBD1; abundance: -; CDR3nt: TGTGCCATCAGTGAGTCGGGACAGGGTAATTCACCCCTCCACTTT; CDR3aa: CAISESGQGNSPLHF
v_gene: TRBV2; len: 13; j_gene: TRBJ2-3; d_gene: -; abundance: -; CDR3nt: TGTGCCAGCACTAGCAGCAGCACAGATACGCAGTATTTT; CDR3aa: CASTSSSTDTQYF
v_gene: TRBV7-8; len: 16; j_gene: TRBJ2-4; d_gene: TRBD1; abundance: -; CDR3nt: TGTGCCAGCAGCGAGTGGACAGGACTAGCCAAAAACATTCAGTACTTC; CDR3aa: CASSEWTGLAKNIQYF
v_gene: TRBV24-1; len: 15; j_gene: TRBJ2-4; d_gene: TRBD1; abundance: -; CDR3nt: TGTGCCACCAGTGAGTCGGACAGGGGGCATGGCATTCAGTACTTC; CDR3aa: CATSESDRGHGIQYF